These 5 T cell receptor beta chains came from one sample sequenced in a study of STAT3 mutations in large granular lymphocyte leukemia. Study findings and constraints: In T-cell large granular lymphocyte leukemia, about half of patients showed multiple immunodominant subclonotypes.

These receptors' targets are unknown. Profiling relied on immunoSEQ multiplex PCR, and the TCRdb table lists in-frame clones only, not all of them. Counted here are 30,000 to 35,000 clones, approximately 80% occurring once; the ten biggest clones make up 30%. Sequencing used peripheral blood mononuclear cells. These TCRs come from a woman in her forties or fifties with T-cell large granular lymphocyte leukemia. Some clones in this sample may be carry-over from other donors' samples.

J is TRBJ2-7 and V is TRBV30, with D perhaps matching TRBD1 or TRBD2 (5 bases each). Per germline, CDR1 GTSNPN and CDR2 SVGIG (reference sequence). The CDR3 consists of 14 residues. V lost 8 bases, J lost 0 bases, and 17 bases lay in between. The CDR3 bases are TGTGCCGGACACTGGCCGGGGTACTCCTACGAGCAGTACTTC. It specifies CAGHWPGYSYEQYF.

The chain is built from TRBV10-3 and TRBJ1-1; D remains ambiguous. From germline, CDR1 is ENHRY and CDR2 SYGVKD. The CDR3 runs to 14 residues. With 6 bases removed from V and 4 bases from J, the gap between germline ends came to 15 bases. The CDR3 DNA is TGTGCCATCAGAGGCTCGACACAACTCACTGAAGCTTTCTTT. This sequence encodes CAIRGSTQLTEAFF.

This chain links TRBV12-5 with TRBJ1-1; 7 nucleotides match TRBD1. The CDR3 has 14 residues. The junction had 9 bases not matched to a gene; V was cut back by 6 bases and J by 5 bases. The V gene's germline CDR1 is LGHNT and CDR2 FRNRAP. CDR3 region: CASGAGTAKTEAFF. CDR3 in DNA: TGTGCTAGTGGCGCCGGGACAGCGAAAACTGAAGCTTTCTTT. The whole variable domain, filled in from reference TRBV12-5 and TRBJ1-1, reads DARVTQTPRHKVTEMGQEVTMRCQPILGHNTVFWYRQTMMQGLELLAYFRNRAPLDDSGMPKDRFSAEMPDATLATLKIQPSEPRDSAVYFCASGAGTAKTEAFFGQGTRLTVV.

The chain combines TRBV4-1 with TRBJ2-1, with 10 positions matching TRBD2. V trimming: 4 bases; J trimming: 5 bases; junction bases outside the gene matches: 5. The germline V gene has CDR1 MGHRA and CDR2 YSYEKL. This CDR3 comprises 15 residues. CDR3 nucleotides: TGCGCCAGCAGCCCCCGACTAGCGGGCCACAATGAGCAGTTCTTC. It translates to CASSPRLAGHNEQFF.

The rearrangement links TRBV9 to TRBJ2-7; 7 bases line up with TRBD2. The CDR3 extends over 16 amino acids. Trimming removed 0 bases from V and 2 bases from J; junction bases left unmatched: 8. Germline CDR1 reads SGDLS; CDR2 reads YYNGEE. DNA for the CDR3: TGTGCCAGCAGCGTAGGGGTGGGAGGGCCCACCTACGAGCAGTACTTC. This codes for CASSVGVGGPTYEQYF.